This T cell receptor beta chain appears in the sequencing data of a study of CD8+CD57+ T cells in acquired aplastic anemia. Study-level background: Yields of DNA that came from sorted CD4+ and CD8+ cells averaged about 3.5 ug. Notes on the study in general: Overlapping CD8+ CDR3 repertoires of patients and controls contained around 30 shared sequences. No significant difference in CD8+ Simpson's diversity was found between patients and controls.

Researchers used genomic DNA as the template to profile TCR beta VDJ and CDR3. A single record per CDR3 protein comes from TCRdb applying MiXCR to the reads. The table has some 160,000 distinct CDR3 sequences, less than 60% seen once; the top ten hold approximately 3%. V lost 9 bases and J 8 bases, leaving 14 bases between the germline ends. The CDR3 length is 12 residues. Germline V gene sequence: CDR1 ENHRY, CDR2 SYGVKD. This clonotype occurred a few times. Antigen unknown. Patients chosen for sequencing had CD8+CD57+ cells that had expanded, as shown by flow cytometry. There were no patients without severe acquired aplastic anemia.

The V gene is TRBV10-3, the J gene TRBJ2-1, with D possibly TRBD2 on 5 matching bases. This TCR derives from a human donor with aplastic anemia. Sequencing input: sorted CD4+, CD8+, or CD8+CD57+ T cells (not recorded which) from PBMCs. CDR3 loop: CAIRSVGDEQFF. DNA of the CDR3: TGTGCCATACGCTCCGTCGGGGATGAGCAGTTCTTC.